This entry is about one TCR beta chain. The antigen is undetermined. CDR1 and CDR2 from the germline V gene are SGHTA and FQGNSA. The trim removed 3 bases at V and 2 bases at J, leaving 5 bases unmatched. The CDR3 extends over 15 amino acids. Isolation of CD4+ naive, central memory, regulatory and stem cell-like memory cells was achieved by sorting via CD45RO/CCR7/CD25/CD127/CD95/CD27. The entirety of the isolated RNA underwent reverse transcription, so expressed TCRB transcripts were sequenced. Generated by immunoSEQ multiplex PCR, the TCRdb table keeps only in-frame clones and is missing some. The sample holds 640,000 or so clones; about an eighth are singletons and the top ten take around 0.022%. The sample is drawn from a study of beta chain features in type 1 diabetes. Overall study findings and caveats: TCRB CDR3 length was moderately but significantly reduced in all four CD4+ subsets of Type 1 diabetes patients.

The rearrangement uses TRBV7-2 and TRBJ2-3; 7 bases line up with TRBD2. The sample consisted of naive CD4+ T cells from blood. The sequence came from a man between 18 and 35 years old with type 1 diabetes. This CDR3 is CASSFGGGPTDTQYF. CDR3 DNA sequence: TGTGCCAGCAGCTTTGGCGGGGGACCCACAGATACGCAGTATTTT.